The 9 T cell receptor beta chains in this list originate from one sample, sequenced in a study of regulatory T cells in long-lasting Graves disease. Building of the TCR beta libraries involved iRepertoire HTBI primers and Arm-PCR of CDR3 regions. TCRdb fed the multiplex PCR reads into MiXCR, producing one record per CDR3 protein. The table includes fewer than 450,000 distinct CDR3 sequences, about 15% detected once. Time point of the sample: newly diagnosed GD, antithyroid drugs for less than 3 months. Extracted PBMC RNA gave rise to the TCR library. The data were also submitted as part of a second study, on T cells in Graves' hyperthyroidism and ophthalmopathy.

The input for sequencing was peripheral blood mononuclear cells (PBMCs), taken at new diagnosis, from a patient treated with antithyroid drugs. The origin of the receptors is a woman aged 40 to 49 with Graves disease.

The sample holds many counts of this clonotype. V gene TRBV7-2 combines with J gene TRBJ2-7; D may be TRBD1 or TRBD2 (5 bases each). Germline V lookup: CDR1 SGHTA, CDR2 FQGNSA. V lost 2 bases and J 6 bases, leaving 17 bases between the germline ends. The CDR3 runs to 15 residues. The CDR3 sequence: CASSLSLRGRGEQYF. The CDR3 coding sequence is TGTGCCAGCAGCTTATCACTGAGGGGAAGGGGCGAGCAGTACTTC.

This clonotype was counted many times. The V call is TRBV11-2, the J call TRBJ2-3, with a possible D match to TRBD1 (6 bases). Germline CDR1 and CDR2: SGHAT and FQNNGV. Trimming took 1 base from V and 4 from J, leaving 9 bases between them. There are 14 residues in the CDR3. CDR3 DNA sequence: TGTGCCAGCAGCTTAGGGTACAGGGCAGATACGCAGTATTTT. Protein: CASSLGYRADTQYF.

The sample holds a few counts of this clonotype. The chain has TRBV12-3 or TRBV12-4 and TRBJ1-3; weak D call: TRBD1 (5 bases). Trimming took 2 bases from V and 0 from J, leaving 14 bases between them. The CDR3 totals 17 residues. In DNA, the CDR3 is TGTGCCAGCAGTTTAAGACAGCCTCTCTCCTCTGGAAACACCATATATTTT. Translation gives CASSLRQPLSSGNTIYF.

The rearrangement joins TRBV28 to TRBJ2-7; D may be TRBD1 (6 bases). Trimming stripped 6 bases from V and 3 bases from J, with 15 bases between. Germline CDR1 and CDR2: MDHEN and SYDVKM. This CDR3 contains 14 residues. DNA for the CDR3: TGTGCCAGCAGCCATATCCAGGGGCACTACGAGCAGTACTTC. Translating gives CASSHIQGHYEQYF.

V gene TRBV29-1 combines with J gene TRBJ2-7; TRBD2 is a possible D gene (6 bases). Germline V CDR1 and CDR2: SQVTM, ANQGSEA. CDR3 length equals 15 residues. Trimming took 2 bases from V and 3 from J, leaving 17 bases between them. CDR3 amino acids: CSVELVGLARYEQYF. The CDR3 DNA reads TGCAGCGTTGAACTTGTAGGCCTAGCGCGCTACGAGCAGTACTTC.

There are a few counts of this clonotype. V is TRBV11-3 and J is TRBJ2-1; 10 nucleotides line up with TRBD2. Unmatched junction bases numbered 17, after V lost 5 bases and J lost 7 bases. There are 18 residues in the CDR3. Germline lookup yields CDR1 SGHNT and CDR2 YENEEA. CDR3 sequence: CASSLSPSGSLGINEQFF. CDR3 DNA sequence: TGTGCCAGCAGCCTTAGTCCTAGCGGGAGTCTTGGGATAAATGAGCAGTTCTTC.

Notes on this clonotype: The CDR3 end shows no conserved phenylalanine or tryptophan, and so a read error is likely. The chain has TRBV7-3 and TRBJ2-3; possible D gene TRBD2, 5 bases. The CDR3 extends over 15 amino acids. V lost 5 bases to trimming and J lost 3 bases, with 15 bases between them. From germline, CDR1 is SGHTA and CDR2 FQGTGA. CDR3 region: CASSHGKGVTDTQYL. Here the CDR3 DNA reads TGTGCCAGCAGCCACGGCAAGGGAGTTACAGATACGCAGTATCTT.

The chain uses TRBV15 and TRBJ2-1; D uncertain. The CDR3 is made up of 14 amino acids. Trimming shortened V by 0 bases and J by 7 bases, and 10 bases separated the two germline ends. Germline values: CDR1 LNHNV, CDR2 YYDKDF (reference sequence). CDR3 bases: TGTGCCACCAGCAGAGATGTTAACGGGAATGAGCAGTTCTTC. This translates into CATSRDVNGNEQFF.

This clonotype was found many times. The V gene is TRBV12-3 or TRBV12-4, the J gene TRBJ2-3; D is unresolved. V was shortened by 3 bases and J by 1 base, with 8 bases between the two germline ends. The CDR3 runs 14 residues. CDR3: CASSLTGRTDTQYF. The DNA for the CDR3 is TGTGCCAGCAGTTTGACTGGACGCACAGATACGCAGTATTTT.